The sequence of this TCR beta chain was determined in a study of blood T cell repertoires in COVID-19. Study-level background: Samples representing acute and convalescent COVID-19 were sourced from the United States, Italy and Spain. The analysed material was cDNA or gDNA that came from T cells, B-cell-depleted T cells, or PBMCs.

Original processing notes: Amplification from reference gene primers served as the basis for estimated nucleated cell counts. TCRdb's copy holds only in-frame clones and misses some; the assay was immunoSEQ multiplex PCR. Clone size and V and J calls were adopted from that table, with D and trimming inferred from the DNA. The sample holds around 63,000 clones, around 84% seen once. Germline V gene lookup returns CDR1 MDHEN and CDR2 SYDVKM. The CDR3 contains 12 residues. V dropped 3 bases and J dropped 6 bases, with 8 bases sitting between them. This TCR came from a man in his fifties or sixties with acute or convalescent COVID-19. The chain is built from TRBV28 and TRBJ1-2; possible D gene TRBD1, 5 bases. The sample comprised peripheral blood. CDR3 sequence: CASSFGGNGYTF. CDR3 in DNA: TGTGCCAGCAGTTTTGGGGGGAATGGCTACACCTTC.